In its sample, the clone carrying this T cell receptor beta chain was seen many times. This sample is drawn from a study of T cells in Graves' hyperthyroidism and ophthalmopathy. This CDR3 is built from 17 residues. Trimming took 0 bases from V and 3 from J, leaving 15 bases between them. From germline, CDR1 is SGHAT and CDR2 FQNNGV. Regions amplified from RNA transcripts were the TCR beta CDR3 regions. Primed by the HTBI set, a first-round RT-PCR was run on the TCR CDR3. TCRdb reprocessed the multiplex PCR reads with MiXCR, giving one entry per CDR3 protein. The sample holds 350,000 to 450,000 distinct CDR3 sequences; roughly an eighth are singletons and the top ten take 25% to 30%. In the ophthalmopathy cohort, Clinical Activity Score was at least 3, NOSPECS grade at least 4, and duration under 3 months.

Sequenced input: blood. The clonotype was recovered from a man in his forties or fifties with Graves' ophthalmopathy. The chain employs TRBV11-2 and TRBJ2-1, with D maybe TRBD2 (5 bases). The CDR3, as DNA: TGTGCCAGCAGCTTAGAACTCGCGGGCCCCCTCTACAATGAGCAGTTCTTC. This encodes CASSLELAGPLYNEQFF.